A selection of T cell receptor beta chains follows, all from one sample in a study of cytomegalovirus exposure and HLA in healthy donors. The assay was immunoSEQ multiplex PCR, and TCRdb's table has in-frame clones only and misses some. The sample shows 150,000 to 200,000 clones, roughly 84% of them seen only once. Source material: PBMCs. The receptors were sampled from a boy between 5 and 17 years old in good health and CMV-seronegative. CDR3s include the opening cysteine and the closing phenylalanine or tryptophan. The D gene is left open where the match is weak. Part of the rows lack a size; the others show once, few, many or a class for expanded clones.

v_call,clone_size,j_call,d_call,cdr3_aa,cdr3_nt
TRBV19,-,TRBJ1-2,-,CASSIWTEANYGYTF,TGTGCCAGTAGTATCTGGACAGAGGCTAACTATGGCTACACCTTC
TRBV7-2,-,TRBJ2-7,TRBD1,CASTTTGGSYEQYF,TGTGCCAGCACCACGACAGGGGGATCCTACGAGCAGTACTTC
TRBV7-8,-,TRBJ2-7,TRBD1,CASTVPGQGTYEQYF,TGTGCCAGCACGGTTCCGGGACAGGGGACTTACGAGCAGTACTTC
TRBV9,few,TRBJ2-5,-,CASSFLDSPGETQYF,TGTGCCAGCAGCTTCCTGGACAGCCCCGGGGAGACCCAGTACTTC
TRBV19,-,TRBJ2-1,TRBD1,CASSFRSGTGYNNEQFF,TGTGCCAGTAGTTTCCGATCCGGGACAGGGTACAACAATGAGCAGTTCTTC
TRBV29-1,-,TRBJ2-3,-,CSVARSGADTQYF,TGCAGCGTGGCACGGTCTGGGGCGGATACGCAGTATTTT
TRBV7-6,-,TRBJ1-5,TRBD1,CASSGTGGNQPQHF,TGTGCCAGCAGCGGGACAGGGGGAAATCAGCCCCAGCATTTT
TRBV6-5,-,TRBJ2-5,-,CATKQGQETQYF,TGTGCCACCAAACAGGGACAAGAGACCCAGTACTTC
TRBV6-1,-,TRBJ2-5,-,CASSEAAVQETQYF,TGTGCCAGCAGTGAAGCTGCAGTCCAAGAGACCCAGTACTTC
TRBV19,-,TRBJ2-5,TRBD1,CASSRTGVETQYF,TGTGCCAGTAGCAGGACAGGGGTGGAGACCCAGTACTTC
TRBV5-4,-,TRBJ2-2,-,CASTSQGSGELFF,TGTGCCAGCACCTCTCAGGGTTCCGGGGAGCTGTTTTTT
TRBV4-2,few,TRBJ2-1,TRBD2,CASSQEEGTSNEQFF,TGTGCCAGCAGCCAAGAGGAGGGGACTAGCAATGAGCAGTTCTTC
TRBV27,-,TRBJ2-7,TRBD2,CASNSGGLPYEQYF,TGTGCCAGCAACTCGGGGGGGTTGCCCTACGAGCAGTACTTC
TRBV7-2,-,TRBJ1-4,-,CASSFGAEKLFF,TGTGCCAGCAGCTTCGGAGCTGAAAAACTGTTTTTT
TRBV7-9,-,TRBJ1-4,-,CASSSPHMREKLFF,TGTGCCAGCAGCTCTCCCCATATGCGGGAAAAACTGTTTTTT
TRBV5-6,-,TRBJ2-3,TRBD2,CASSGGLATQYF,TGTGCCAGCAGCGGGGGACTAGCGACGCAGTATTTT
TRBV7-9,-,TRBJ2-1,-,CASSKEAGYNEQFF,TGTGCCAGCAGCAAGGAGGCAGGATACAATGAGCAGTTCTTC
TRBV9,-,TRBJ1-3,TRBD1,CASTAPQGDRVNTIYF,TGTGCCAGCACCGCCCCCCAGGGGGATCGGGTAAACACCATATATTTT
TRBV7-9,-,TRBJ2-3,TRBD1,CASSLKRTGDHTQYF,TGTGCCAGCAGCTTAAAGAGGACAGGGGATCATACGCAGTATTTT
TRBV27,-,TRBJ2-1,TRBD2,CASSSGLAFKGVIF,TGTGCCAGCAGTTCGGGACTAGCGTTCAAAGGCGTCATCTTC
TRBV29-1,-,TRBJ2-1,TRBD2,CSVEDLAGAYLDEQFF,TGCAGCGTTGAAGATCTAGCGGGAGCGTATCTCGATGAGCAGTTCTTC
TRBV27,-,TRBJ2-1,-,CASSAVSTIPNEQFF,TGTGCCAGCAGTGCCGTGTCTACCATACCCAATGAGCAGTTCTTC
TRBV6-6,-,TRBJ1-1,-,CASRHGQLMNTEAFF,TGTGCCAGCAGACACGGACAGCTAATGAACACTGAAGCTTTCTTT
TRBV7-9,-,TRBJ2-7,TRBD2,CASSFQLAGVHYEQYF,TGTGCCAGCAGCTTCCAACTAGCGGGGGTGCACTACGAGCAGTACTTC
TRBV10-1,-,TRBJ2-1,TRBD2,CASSESSGGVSSYNEQFF,TGCGCCAGCAGTGAGTCAAGCGGGGGGGTAAGCTCCTACAATGAGCAGTTCTTC
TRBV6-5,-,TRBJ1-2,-,CASSSGSGYTF,TGTGCCAGCAGTTCGGGGTCTGGCTACACCTTC
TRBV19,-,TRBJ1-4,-,CASRTGPREPNEKLFF,TGTGCCAGTAGGACAGGACCGAGGGAACCTAATGAAAAACTGTTTTTT
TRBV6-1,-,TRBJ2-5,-,CASSLRRMEETQYF,TGTGCCAGCAGCCTCCGGCGGATGGAAGAGACCCAGTACTTC
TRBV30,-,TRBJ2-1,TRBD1,CAWSVIGQGAYNEQFF,TGTGCCTGGAGTGTTATCGGACAGGGAGCCTACAATGAGCAGTTCTTC
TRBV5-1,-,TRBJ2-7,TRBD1,CASSLSGQGYLEQYF,TGCGCCAGCAGCTTGTCGGGACAGGGGTACCTCGAGCAGTACTTC
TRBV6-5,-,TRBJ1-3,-,CASSYAQGNSGNTIYF,TGTGCCAGCAGTTACGCGCAGGGAAACTCTGGAAACACCATATATTTT
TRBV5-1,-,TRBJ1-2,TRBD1,CASSFINGTGHNYGYTF,TGCGCCAGCAGCTTCATAAACGGGACAGGGCATAACTATGGCTACACCTTC
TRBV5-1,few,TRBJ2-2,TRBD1,CASTGDRVTGELFF,TGCGCCAGCACGGGGGACAGGGTGACCGGGGAGCTGTTTTTT